The TCR beta chain under discussion was sequenced for a study of shared clonotypes between healthy human individuals. Study-wide points: Of the naive CD4 clonotypes, around 5% were shared across a few donors. Owing to a small donor count, the genetic and exposure-history diversity represented was limited.

TCRdb's table, derived via immunoSEQ multiplex PCR, lists solely in-frame clones and lacks some. The sample shows about 1 million clones, approximately 80% of them seen only once. The study separated CD4+ cells into CD45RA+ naive and CD45RA-negative memory subsets. Notes on this clone: Its antigen remains unidentified.

Germline CDR1 is SNHLY and CDR2 is FYNNEI. The CDR3 extends over 14 amino acids. The ends were cut back, 6 bases at V and 2 bases at J, with 12 bases in the middle. Sequences were obtained from memory CD4+ T cells from PBMCs. Regarding subset: CD45RA-negative fraction. The TCR sequence derives from a man between 18 and 35 years old in good health. Some clones in this sample may be carry-over from other donors' samples. The chain recombines TRBV2 with TRBJ2-3; TRBD1 might be the D (5 bases). This CDR3 is CASSLRDSTDTQYF. CDR3 nucleotide sequence: TGTGCCAGCAGCCTCAGGGATTCCACAGATACGCAGTATTTT. The full variable domain, in which reference TRBV2 and TRBJ2-3 provide the parts outside the CDR3, is EPEVTQTPSHQVTQMGQEVILRCVPISNHLYFYWYRQILGQKVEFLVSFYNNEISEKSEIFDDQFSVERPDGSNFTLKIRSTKLEDSAMYFCASSLRDSTDTQYFGPGTRLTVL.